The rows below give T cell receptor beta chains drawn from one sample of a study of blood T cell repertoires in COVID-19. The method was immunoSEQ multiplex PCR; TCRdb's version includes in-frame clones alone and lacks a portion of them. The sample holds approximately 100,000 clones; 82% are singletons and the top ten take about 5%. Sequenced input: peripheral blood. The receptors were sampled from a man between 60 and 75 years old with acute or convalescent COVID-19. Both conserved end residues are part of each CDR3. The order of the fields is V gene, D gene, clone size, CDR3 length, J gene, CDR3 protein, CDR3 DNA. A D gene is named only where the DNA matches it firmly. Clone size is stated in some rows and not others, as once, few, many or a class when expanded.

>TRBV3-1/TRBV3-2|TRBD2|once|14|TRBJ2-5
CASSFTSGQETQYF
TGTGCCAGCAGCTTTACTAGCGGTCAAGAGACCCAGTACTTC
>TRBV27|-|-|17|TRBJ2-3
CASSLWGRGSSTDTQYF
TGTGCCAGCAGTTTATGGGGGCGGGGGTCTAGCACAGATACGCAGTATTTT
>TRBV3-1/TRBV3-2|TRBD2|-|17|TRBJ2-1
CASSRRTSGRENNEQFF
TGTGCCAGCAGCCGACGGACTAGCGGGAGGGAGAACAATGAGCAGTTCTTC
>TRBV3-1/TRBV3-2|TRBD2|-|15|TRBJ2-7
CASSQEAGGVYEQYF
TGTGCCAGCAGCCAAGAAGCGGGAGGTGTGTACGAGCAGTACTTC
>TRBV11-2|-|-|13|TRBJ2-1
CASSLAWSNEQFF
TGTGCCAGCAGCTTAGCTTGGAGCAATGAGCAGTTCTTC
>TRBV19|-|-|12|TRBJ2-4
CASSQGENIQYF
TGTGCCAGTAGTCAGGGCGAAAACATTCAGTACTTC
>TRBV5-4|-|once|15|TRBJ1-1
CASSLDNSMNTEAFF
TGTGCCAGCAGCTTGGACAATTCCATGAACACTGAAGCTTTCTTT
>TRBV2|-|-|14|TRBJ1-5
CASSPDSGYQPQHF
TGTGCCAGCAGTCCCGACAGTGGCTATCAGCCCCAGCATTTT
>TRBV29-1|TRBD1|-|12|TRBJ1-2
CSVRTGDYGYTF
TGCAGCGTTCGTACAGGGGACTATGGCTACACCTTC
>TRBV5-8|-|-|20|TRBJ1-5
CASSQFLGGGSSSSNQPQHF
TGTGCCAGCAGTCAATTTCTGGGGGGAGGATCGTCTTCTAGCAATCAGCCCCAGCATTTT
>TRBV7-9|-|-|14|TRBJ1-2
CASSLSQANYGYTF
TGTGCCAGCAGCTTATCTCAGGCCAACTATGGCTACACCTTC
>TRBV5-4|TRBD1|-|14|TRBJ1-2
CASSLDPGGYGYTF
TGTGCCAGCAGCTTGGACCCAGGGGGCTATGGCTACACCTTC
>TRBV18|-|once|14|TRBJ2-3
CASSPIDTTDTQYF
TGTGCCAGCTCACCTATTGACACCACAGATACGCAGTATTTT
>TRBV5-1|-|-|15|TRBJ1-4
CASSLGQGYGEKLFF
TGCGCCAGCAGCTTGGGTCAGGGGTATGGTGAAAAACTGTTTTTT
>TRBV9|-|-|15|TRBJ1-5
CASSPQDGSNQPQHF
TGTGCCAGCAGCCCACAGGACGGTAGCAATCAGCCCCAGCATTTT
>TRBV29-1|-|-|13|TRBJ1-4
CSVETAGREKLFF
TGCAGCGTTGAGACAGCCGGTAGGGAAAAACTGTTTTTT
>TRBV14|-|-|15|TRBJ2-1
CASSQGTRTIHEQFF
TGTGCCAGCAGCCAAGGTACCAGGACAATCCATGAGCAGTTCTTC
>TRBV5-4|-|-|14|TRBJ1-6
CASSLGQDNSPLHF
TGTGCCAGCAGCTTGGGGCAGGATAATTCACCCCTCCACTTT
>TRBV6-5|-|-|12|TRBJ2-1
CASLLVTYEQFF
TGTGCCAGCTTATTAGTAACCTATGAGCAGTTCTTC
>TRBV3-1/TRBV3-2|TRBD2|once|15|TRBJ2-3
CASSLEGLGVITQYF
TGTGCCAGCAGCCTAGAGGGACTAGGGGTTATTACGCAGTATTTT
>TRBV7-2|TRBD1|-|14|TRBJ2-5
CASSLSGGVGTQYF
TGTGCCAGCAGCTTGTCAGGGGGCGTCGGGACCCAGTACTTC
>TRBV7-9|-|once|13|TRBJ1-1
CASSFNQGNEAFF
TGTGCCAGCAGCTTCAATCAGGGGAATGAAGCTTTCTTT
>TRBV12-3/TRBV12-4|TRBD2|-|13|TRBJ2-3
CASRLASTDTQYF
TGTGCCAGCAGACTAGCGAGCACAGATACGCAGTATTTT
>TRBV7-2|-|-|15|TRBJ1-5
CATSNKAGSNQPQHF
TGTGCCACTTCAAACAAAGCAGGGTCGAATCAGCCCCAGCATTTT
>TRBV7-9|-|-|13|TRBJ1-2
CASSEQVDYGYTF
TGTGCCAGCAGCGAGCAGGTCGACTATGGCTACACCTTC
>TRBV5-5|TRBD2|once|15|TRBJ2-1
CASSVTSGDYNEQFF
TGTGCCAGCAGCGTTACTAGCGGGGACTACAATGAGCAGTTCTTC
>TRBV7-9|-|-|12|TRBJ1-2
CASSFISEGYTF
TGTGCCAGCAGCTTCATCAGTGAAGGCTACACCTTC
>TRBV30|-|-|12|TRBJ2-7
CAWSTSGYEQYF
TGTGCCTGGAGTACGTCAGGGTACGAGCAGTACTTC
>TRBV19|-|-|14|TRBJ2-7
CASSGIGATYEQYF
TGTGCCAGTAGTGGGATTGGGGCAACCTACGAGCAGTACTTC
>TRBV28|-|-|17|TRBJ1-5
CASSLRGWFSNTQPQHF
TGTGCCAGCAGTTTAAGGGGTTGGTTTTCGAATACACAGCCCCAGCATTTT
>TRBV28|TRBD1|-|14|TRBJ2-2
CASGTGANTGELFF
TGTGCCAGCGGGACAGGCGCGAACACCGGGGAGCTGTTTTTT
>TRBV18|-|-|12|TRBJ2-7
CASSPRIDEQYF
TGTGCCAGCTCACCTAGAATCGACGAGCAGTACTTC
>TRBV7-9|-|-|16|TRBJ1-2
CASSLATPRTLQGYTF
TGTGCCAGCAGCTTAGCCACCCCTCGGACATTGCAAGGCTACACCTTC
>TRBV3-1/TRBV3-2|-|-|14|TRBJ2-5
CASSQRVGQETQYF
TGTGCCAGCAGCCAAAGAGTCGGCCAAGAGACCCAGTACTTC
>TRBV4-2|-|-|15|TRBJ1-4
CASSQGRATNEKLFF
TGTGCCAGCAGCCAAGGCCGGGCAACTAATGAAAAACTGTTTTTT
>TRBV5-1|TRBD1|few|16|TRBJ1-2
CASSFTGTGVLEGYTF
TGCGCCAGCAGCTTCACCGGGACAGGAGTTCTGGAAGGCTACACCTTC
>TRBV5-8|TRBD2|-|16|TRBJ2-2
CASSLPTSGLTGELFF
TGTGCCAGCAGCTTGCCGACTAGCGGGCTCACCGGGGAGCTGTTTTTT
>TRBV5-1|TRBD1|-|14|TRBJ2-7
CASRDGQDRYEQYF
TGCGCCAGCAGAGATGGACAGGACCGCTACGAGCAGTACTTC
>TRBV6-2/TRBV6-3|TRBD1|-|14|TRBJ1-2
CASSHSDRVDGYTF
TGTGCCAGCAGCCACTCGGACAGGGTTGATGGCTACACCTTC
>TRBV28|-|-|16|TRBJ2-3
CASSLGPSDSTDTQYF
TGTGCCAGCAGTTTAGGGCCATCGGATAGCACAGATACGCAGTATTTT
>TRBV14|-|-|16|TRBJ1-2
CASSQERGRGLYGYTF
TGTGCCAGCAGCCAAGAACGGGGCAGGGGTCTCTATGGCTACACCTTC
>TRBV11-2|-|-|14|TRBJ1-5
CASSTAGSDQPQHF
TGTGCCAGCAGCACTGCAGGTTCTGATCAGCCCCAGCATTTT
>TRBV12-3/TRBV12-4|-|-|11|TRBJ2-5
CASSPRETQYF
TGTGCCAGCAGTCCCCGGGAGACCCAGTACTTC
>TRBV27|-|-|16|TRBJ1-2
CASSLGVTGTNYGYTF
TGTGCCAGCAGTTTAGGGGTGACCGGGACAAACTATGGCTACACCTTC
>TRBV7-9|TRBD2|-|15|TRBJ2-2
CASSLTSVNTGELFF
TGTGCCAGCAGTCTGACTAGCGTGAACACCGGGGAGCTGTTTTTT
>TRBV7-9|TRBD1|few|13|TRBJ1-6
CASQGQQLSPLHF
TGTGCCAGCCAGGGACAGCAACTTTCACCCCTCCACTTT